A single sample is the source of the 18 T cell receptor beta chains below, sequenced in a study of shared clonotypes between healthy human individuals (dated by TCRdb to 2020 to 2022). Library preparation used the immunoSEQ multiplex PCR assay. TCRdb obtained this table from immuneACCESS and retained in-frame rearrangements with V and J assigned. These tables miss some clones; where compared with another copy, unresolved V genes account for less than half of the shortfall, and the remainder is unexplained. Across this sample there are over a million clones, with around 78% seen only once. Of the sample, roughly 0.62% is held by the ten largest clones. The material sequenced was memory CD4+ T cells from PBMCs. The cell subset or site label on this specimen signifies: CD45RA-negative fraction. Receptor source: a young man in good health. Some clones in this sample may be carry-over from other donors' samples.

V gene TRBV11-2 combines with J gene TRBJ2-2, with TRBD2 matching over 8 bases. CDR1 is SGHAT and CDR2 is FQNNGV in the germline V gene. V shed 2 bases, J shed 1 base, and the junction held 9 bases outside the gene matches. This CDR3 is built from 18 residues. CDR3 residues: CASSLQGSGSWNTGELFF. The CDR3 DNA follows: TGTGCCAGCAGCTTACAGGGGAGCGGGAGTTGGAACACCGGGGAGCTGTTTTTT.

The chain has TRBV28 and TRBJ2-3, with TRBD2 matching 8 bases. From germline, CDR1 is MDHEN and CDR2 SYDVKM. V was clipped by 6 bases and J by 1 base; unmatched bases: 12. This CDR3 spans 17 amino acids. The CDR3 sequence: CASSDPGSTSGTDTQYF. The CDR3 coding sequence is TGTGCCAGCAGCGATCCGGGGTCGACTAGCGGCACAGATACGCAGTATTTT. The whole variable domain, remainder taken from reference TRBV28 and TRBJ2-3, is DVKVTQSSRYLVKRTGEKVFLECVQDMDHENMFWYRQDPGLGLRLIYFSYDVKMKEKGDIPEGYSVSREKKERFSLILESASTNQTSMYLCASSDPGSTSGTDTQYFGPGTRLTVL.

The rearrangement joins TRBV5-1 to TRBJ1-2; 7 nucleotides line up with TRBD1. J lost 6 bases, V lost 4 bases, and 12 bases had no gene match. This CDR3 spans 15 amino acids. Germline V lookup: CDR1 SGHRS, CDR2 YFSETQ. The CDR3 DNA is TGCGCCAGCAGCCCCCAACCGTACAGGGGTGATGGCTACACCTTC. Translating it yields CASSPQPYRGDGYTF. The full variable domain, its missing parts supplied by reference TRBV5-1 and TRBJ1-2, is KAGVTQTPRYLIKTRGQQVTLSCSPISGHRSVSWYQQTPGQGLQFLFEYFSETQRNKGNFPGRFSGRQFSNSRSEMNVSTLELGDSALYLCASSPQPYRGDGYTFGSGTRLTVV.

The chain combines TRBV29-1 with TRBJ1-2, with TRBD1 matching 7 bases. The CDR3 consists of 13 residues. The trim removed 4 bases at V and 8 bases at J, leaving 10 bases unmatched. From germline, CDR1 is SQVTM and CDR2 ANQGSEA. CDR3 loop: CSVVSSGGEGYTF. The CDR3 DNA reads as TGCAGCGTTGTATCGTCAGGGGGGGAGGGCTACACCTTC.

About this clone itself: Given a far larger clone just one base away, this is likely a sequencing read error. The sample has other DNA sequences that encode this CDR3 too. This chain joins TRBV5-1 and TRBJ2-3, with 7 bases identical to TRBD1. Trimming at V came to 5 bases and at J to 1 base, leaving 4 bases not matched to a gene. The germline gives CDR1 SGHRS, CDR2 YFSETQ. CDR3 size: 14 residues. The CDR3: CASRYTGGTDTQYF. For the CDR3, the DNA is TGCGCCAGCAGATATACAGGGGGCACAGATACGCAGTATTTT.

With regard to this clone: Distinct nucleotide sequences in the sample also encode this CDR3. The V call is TRBV6-6, the J call TRBJ1-2; D possibly corresponds to TRBD1 (5 bases). The CDR3 has 13 amino acids. V lost 6 bases to trimming and J lost 4 bases, with 12 bases between them. The V gene's germline CDR1 is MNHNY and CDR2 SVGAGI (reference sequence). CDR3 in amino acids: CASSLGGTYGYTF. CDR3 DNA sequence: TGTGCCAGCAGCCTGGGGGGGACCTATGGCTACACCTTC.

V gene TRBV5-8 combines with J gene TRBJ1-5; D is possibly TRBD1 (6 bases). V was cut by 1 base and J by 5 bases, with 16 bases left in between. This CDR3 contains 16 residues. Germline V CDR1 and CDR2: SGHTS, YDEGEE. CDR3 residues: CASSLQANREDQPQHF. The CDR3 coding sequence is TGTGCCAGCAGCTTGCAAGCGAACAGGGAAGATCAGCCCCAGCATTTT.

The V gene is TRBV5-4, the J gene TRBJ2-3; 9 bases map to TRBD2. J was trimmed by 2 bases and V by 3 bases; bases with no gene match: 13. CDR1 is SGHNT and CDR2 is YYREEE in the germline V gene (reference sequence). This CDR3 is 18 amino acids long. The CDR3 region has the DNA TGTGCCAGCAGCTCTCCTTTTGGACTAGCGAGTTACACAGATACGCAGTATTTT. Protein: CASSSPFGLASYTDTQYF.

J is TRBJ2-7 and V is TRBV11-3; D remains ambiguous. In germline, CDR1 is SGHNT, CDR2 YENEEA. Trimming took 2 bases from V and 2 from J, leaving 19 bases between them. The CDR3 length is 17 residues. DNA for the CDR3: TGTGCCAGCAGCTTAATAGGGCCACATTTCCAGCCCTACGAGCAGTACTTC. Translated: CASSLIGPHFQPYEQYF.

The table lists this clone with a few counts. This chain connects TRBV4-2 to TRBJ1-4; D not resolved. CDR3 length equals 11 residues. Looked up from germline, CDR1 is LGHNA and CDR2 is YNFKEQ. V was cut by 0 bases and J by 7 bases, with 0 bases left in between. CDR3 in amino acids: CASSQDEKLFF. The CDR3 coding sequence is TGTGCCAGCAGCCAAGATGAAAAACTGTTTTTT.

The sample holds one count of this clone. The chain carries TRBV4-2 and TRBJ1-2; D unresolved. Trimming took 0 bases from V and 4 from J, leaving 12 bases between them. The germline gives CDR1 LGHNA, CDR2 YNFKEQ. The CDR3 totals 15 residues. The CDR3: CASSQDRGQFYGYTF. The CDR3 nucleotides are TGTGCCAGCAGCCAAGATCGTGGCCAGTTCTATGGCTACACCTTC.

CDR3 in DNA: TGTGCCAGCAGCTTAATCCCCCACGGAGCGAACACCGGGGAGCTGTTTTTT. It translates to CASSLIPHGANTGELFF. The rearrangement joins TRBV7-9 to TRBJ2-2; D is unresolved. The CDR3 covers 17 residues. CDR1 SEHNR and CDR2 FQNEAQ come from the germline V gene (reference sequence). V was trimmed by 2 bases and J by 0 bases, leaving 13 bases between them.

The genes are TRBV30 and TRBJ1-2, with TRBD1 matching 7 bases. This CDR3 has 13 amino acids. V shed 3 bases, J shed 6 bases, and the junction held 7 bases outside the gene matches. Germline CDR1 is GTSNPN and CDR2 is SVGIG (reference sequence). The CDR3 region has the DNA TGTGCCTGGAGACAGGGGTTTTCCGATGGCTACACCTTC. Translated, it gives CAWRQGFSDGYTF.

The chain combines TRBV27 with TRBJ1-5; D may be TRBD1 (6 bases). Germline loops: CDR1 MNHEY, CDR2 SMNVEV (reference sequence). Trimming took 4 bases from V and 6 from J, leaving 13 bases between them. The CDR3 sequence is 14 residues long. In DNA, the CDR3 is TGTGCCAGCAGTTCCACAGGGATTGGTCAGCCCCAGCATTTT. Amino acid sequence: CASSSTGIGQPQHF.

This clone has a single count. The rearrangement links TRBV4-2 to TRBJ2-7; D is uncertain. The CDR3 loop spans 15 amino acids. Trimming shortened V by 1 base and J by 2 bases, and 12 bases separated the two germline ends. The germline V gene encodes CDR1 LGHNA and CDR2 YNFKEQ. The CDR3 protein is CASSQGPADAYEQYF. CDR3 bases: TGTGCCAGCAGCCAAGGTCCTGCAGACGCCTACGAGCAGTACTTC.

The table lists this clone with many counts. The chain has TRBV28 and TRBJ1-5, with TRBD1 as a possible D gene (6 bases). Germline-derived CDR1 and CDR2 are MDHEN and SYDVKM. V was trimmed by 10 bases and J by 2 bases, leaving 12 bases between them. The CDR3 is made up of 13 amino acids. The CDR3 coding sequence is TGTGCCACCGCGGGGGGCGGCAATCAGCCCCAGCATTTT. Translation: CATAGGGNQPQHF.

The rearrangement uses TRBV2 and TRBJ2-7; possibly TRBD2 for D (6 bases). This CDR3 has 16 residues. Germline-derived CDR1 and CDR2 are SNHLY and FYNNEI. V was trimmed by 6 bases and J by 2 bases, leaving 20 bases between them. In DNA, the CDR3 is TGTGCCAGCAGGGGACTGAGCGGACTATTAACCTACGAGCAGTACTTC. It is translated as CASRGLSGLLTYEQYF.

The chain is built from TRBV11-3 and TRBJ1-3; possibly TRBD1 for D (6 bases). V was cut by 1 base and J by 8 bases, with 12 bases left in between. The CDR3 spans 14 residues. The germline CDR1 and CDR2 sequences are SGHNT and YENEEA. CDR3 sequence (DNA): TGTGCCAGCAGCTTAGGCGGGACAACGGACACCATATATTTT. This encodes CASSLGGTTDTIYF.